The 27 T cell receptor beta chains below all came from one sample that was sequenced in a study of T cell repertoires in ileal Crohn's disease. Produced via immunoSEQ multiplex PCR; TCRdb's table is partial and in-frame only. The sample comprises roughly 15,000 clones, about 75% of which are singletons, and about 5.3% rests with the top ten. The sequenced material came from ileal tissue. Every receptor here comes from an adult with Crohn's disease.

This clone showed up just a few times. The chain couples TRBV7-2 to TRBJ2-5; 15 bases agree with TRBD2. CDR3 length equals 13 residues. CDR1 and CDR2 from the germline V gene are SGHTA and FQGNSA. J was trimmed by 5 bases and V by 8 bases; bases with no gene match: 0. The CDR3 loop reads CASGLAGGETQYF. For the CDR3, the DNA is TGTGCCAGCGGACTAGCGGGAGGGGAGACCCAGTACTTC.

The V call is TRBV20-1, the J call TRBJ2-7, with unresolved D. From germline, CDR1 is DFQATT and CDR2 SNEGSKA (reference sequence). The CDR3 sequence is 11 residues long. Trimming pared 2 bases from V and 2 bases from J, leaving 4 bases between. The CDR3 loop reads CSARHTYEQYF. CDR3 in DNA: TGCAGTGCTAGACACACCTACGAGCAGTACTTC.

In this sample, this clone turned up once. This sequence joins TRBV9 and TRBJ2-3, with D unclear. Germline CDR1 reads SGDLS; CDR2 reads YYNGEE. V was shortened by 0 bases and J by 0 bases, with 8 bases between the two germline ends. The CDR3 runs 15 residues. The CDR3 coding sequence is TGTGCCAGCAGCGTAGCGCCTAGAAGCACAGATACGCAGTATTTT. It codes for CASSVAPRSTDTQYF.

V gene TRBV11-2 combines with J gene TRBJ1-2, with D possibly being TRBD1 (5 bases). The CDR3 spans 15 residues. Germline CDR1 and CDR2: SGHAT and FQNNGV. With 4 bases removed from V and 4 bases from J, the gap between germline ends came to 16 bases. This CDR3 reads CASSSPITGAYGYTF. The CDR3 DNA sequence: TGTGCCAGCAGCTCCCCTATAACAGGTGCCTATGGCTACACCTTC.

The J gene is TRBJ2-2, the V gene TRBV27, with D perhaps matching TRBD2 (5 bases). V lost 6 bases, J lost 0 bases, and 8 bases lay in between. CDR1 is MNHEY and CDR2 is SMNVEV in the germline V gene (reference sequence). The CDR3 is made up of 14 amino acids. DNA for the CDR3: TGTGCCAGCAGGGACTGGGCGAACACCGGGGAGCTGTTTTTT. Amino acid sequence: CASRDWANTGELFF.

The rearrangement joins TRBV4-1 to TRBJ1-2, with TRBD1 matching 9 bases. Trimming removed 1 base from V and 0 bases from J; junction bases left unmatched: 6. This CDR3 comprises 17 residues. Germline CDR1 MGHRA, CDR2 YSYEKL. The CDR3 bases are TGCGCCAGCAGCCAAGTAATCCGGGACAGGGCTAACTATGGCTACACCTTC. Protein: CASSQVIRDRANYGYTF.

CDR3 in DNA: TGCGCCAGCAGCTTGGGCCCTAGCGGGGGGACAGATACGCAGTATTTT. Translating gives CASSLGPSGGTDTQYF. The rearrangement uses TRBV5-1 and TRBJ2-3; TRBD2 matches at 11 bases. Per germline, CDR1 SGHRS and CDR2 YFSETQ. Trimming at V came to 0 bases and at J to 3 bases, leaving 3 bases not matched to a gene. This CDR3 spans 16 amino acids.

The chain is built from TRBV2 and TRBJ2-7, with 8 bases identical to TRBD1. The CDR3 has 12 residues. Germline V gene sequence: CDR1 SNHLY, CDR2 FYNNEI. Trimming took 2 bases from V and 12 from J; bases not matched to a gene: 6. This CDR3 is CASSERTGRPYF. The CDR3 bases are TGTGCCAGCAGTGAAAGGACAGGGAGGCCGTACTTC.

This clone was detected only once. The chain carries TRBV2 and TRBJ2-7; no clear D. The germline CDR1 and CDR2 sequences are SNHLY and FYNNEI. The V and J ends lost 6 bases and 4 bases respectively, with 13 bases between them. The CDR3 is 13 residues long. This chain's CDR3 is CASSWSPLYEQYF. The CDR3 DNA reads TGTGCCAGCAGCTGGTCTCCCCTATACGAGCAGTACTTC.

This clone was observed a few times. The J gene is TRBJ1-5, the V gene TRBV2; 7 nucleotides align to TRBD1. The V gene end was trimmed by 3 bases and the J gene end by 3 bases; junction bases not matched to a gene: 8. The germline V gene encodes CDR1 SNHLY and CDR2 FYNNEI. The CDR3 has 16 residues. CDR3: CASSEAAGGYNQPQHF. As DNA, the CDR3 is TGTGCCAGCAGTGAGGCGGCAGGGGGTTACAATCAGCCCCAGCATTTT.

This clone has just one count. This chain links TRBV7-3 with TRBJ2-3; 7 bases align to TRBD2. J gave up 3 bases and V 0 bases, and 6 bases lay outside the gene matches. The CDR3 runs 16 residues. Per the germline V gene, CDR1 is SGHTA and CDR2 is FQGTGA. CDR3 in amino acids: CASSLTPLGGTDTQYF. The DNA of the CDR3 is TGTGCCAGCAGCTTAACCCCACTCGGGGGGACAGATACGCAGTATTTT.

This sequence joins TRBV5-4 and TRBJ1-2, with 9 bases that match TRBD1. This CDR3 has 16 amino acids. The germline V gene has CDR1 SGHNT and CDR2 YYREEE (reference sequence). V lost 0 bases and J lost 0; bases outside the gene matches: 3. The CDR3 DNA sequence: TGTGCCAGCAGCTTGGAAGGGGACAGGGCTAACTATGGCTACACCTTC. This encodes CASSLEGDRANYGYTF.

The rearrangement uses TRBV10-2 and TRBJ1-1; D unclear. Germline CDR1 and CDR2: WSHSY and SAAADI. Trimming cost V 4 bases and J 2 bases, with 11 bases left between them. This CDR3 is built from 14 residues. The CDR3 here is CASSVAGKNTEAFF. The CDR3 DNA is TGCGCCAGCAGTGTAGCTGGAAAAAACACTGAAGCTTTCTTT.

V and J are TRBV29-1 and TRBJ2-1, with TRBD1 identical over 8 bases. V shed 4 bases and J 6 bases; nucleotides not matched to a gene: 2. From germline, CDR1 is SQVTM and CDR2 ANQGSEA. The CDR3 contains 12 residues. As DNA, the CDR3 is TGCAGCGTTGTACAGGGGGTCAATGAGCAGTTCTTC. Residues: CSVVQGVNEQFF.

V is TRBV15 and J is TRBJ2-4; D gene uncertain. Germline V gene data show CDR1 as LNHNV and CDR2 as YYDKDF (reference sequence). V was clipped by 0 bases and J by 7 bases, with 10 bases between them. The CDR3 length is 14 residues. DNA for the CDR3: TGTGCCACCAGCAGAGATCGTGAGTGGAACATTCAGTACTTC. As protein: CATSRDREWNIQYF.

The V and J genes are TRBV7-8 and TRBJ2-1; 7 bases map to TRBD1. J lost 0 bases, V lost 4 bases, and 3 bases had no gene match. The CDR3 runs 15 residues. Germline V CDR1 and CDR2: SGHVS, FQNEAQ. In DNA, the CDR3 is TGTGCCAGCAGCTCCGGGACAGCCTCCTACAATGAGCAGTTCTTC. This codes for CASSSGTASYNEQFF.

The CDR3 bases are TGCGCCAGCAGCTCCGGACAGGGGTGGAACGAGCAGTACTTC. Its translation is CASSSGQGWNEQYF. The rearrangement uses TRBV5-1 and TRBJ2-7, with TRBD1 identical over 9 bases. The J segment lost 5 bases and the V segment lost 3 bases, leaving 6 bases of the junction unmatched. The CDR3 runs to 14 residues. The germline V gene encodes CDR1 SGHRS and CDR2 YFSETQ.

This sequence joins TRBV6-4 and TRBJ2-7; weak D call: TRBD2 (5 bases). Germline values: CDR1 MRHNA, CDR2 SNTAGT. The CDR3 totals 11 residues. V was cut by 9 bases and J by 1 base, with 7 bases left in between. The CDR3, as DNA: TGTGCCAGTGGCGGGTCCTACGAGCAGTACTTC. As protein: CASGGSYEQYF.

This clone has only a few counts. This rearrangement joins TRBV11-2 to TRBJ2-5, with D hard to call. Trimming shortened V by 5 bases and J by 7 bases, and 17 bases separated the two germline ends. Germline CDR1 is SGHAT and CDR2 is FQNNGV. The CDR3 is 14 amino acids. CDR3 sequence: CASSMVGREATQYF. CDR3 nucleotides: TGTGCCAGCAGCATGGTTGGAAGAGAGGCGACCCAGTACTTC.

The V call is TRBV19, the J call TRBJ1-2; tentatively, D is TRBD1 (6 bases). There are 14 residues in the CDR3. V was cut by 4 bases and J by 2 bases, with 11 bases left in between. Germline CDR1 reads LNHDA; CDR2 reads SQIVND (reference sequence). The CDR3 DNA follows: TGTGCCAGTAGTACCCCCGGGACAAACTATGGCTACACCTTC. It codes for CASSTPGTNYGYTF.

The sample holds one count of this clone. The chain employs TRBV6-5 and TRBJ1-1; weak D call: TRBD1 (6 bases). Trimming cost V 0 bases and J 5 bases, with 13 bases left between them. Germline CDR1 reads MNHEY; CDR2 reads SVGAGI. This CDR3 is 15 amino acids long. CDR3 nucleotides: TGTGCCAGCAGTTACTCGACAGGAGGTAGGACTGAAGCTTTCTTT. It translates to CASSYSTGGRTEAFF.

The V and J genes are TRBV2 and TRBJ1-6; TRBD1 aligns across 7 bases. V trimming: 6 bases; J trimming: 9 bases; junction bases outside the gene matches: 8. CDR1 and CDR2 (germline): SNHLY, FYNNEI. The CDR3 runs to 14 residues. In DNA, the CDR3 is TGTGCCAGCAGAGACACAGGGGACGGTTCACCCCTCCACTTT. Translated, it gives CASRDTGDGSPLHF. Drawing the rest from reference TRBV2 and TRBJ1-6, the complete variable domain is EPEVTQTPSHQVTQMGQEVILRCVPISNHLYFYWYRQILGQKVEFLVSFYNNEISEKSEIFDDQFSVERPDGSNFTLKIRSTKLEDSAMYFCASRDTGDGSPLHFGNGTRLTVT.

The chain is built from TRBV5-1 and TRBJ1-1; weak D call: TRBD1 (5 bases). The V gene's germline CDR1 is SGHRS and CDR2 YFSETQ. The CDR3 spans 14 residues. V was trimmed by 0 bases and J by 4 bases, leaving 10 bases between them. CDR3 in DNA: TGCGCCAGCAGCTTGGAGATGGGGGGCACTGAAGCTTTCTTT. Translated: CASSLEMGGTEAFF. The variable domain in full, with the rest retrieved from reference TRBV5-1 and TRBJ1-1, is KAGVTQTPRYLIKTRGQQVTLSCSPISGHRSVSWYQQTPGQGLQFLFEYFSETQRNKGNFPGRFSGRQFSNSRSEMNVSTLELGDSALYLCASSLEMGGTEAFFGQGTRLTVV.

The chain combines TRBV6-5 with TRBJ2-7, with TRBD2 matching over 12 bases. Unmatched junction bases numbered 4, after V lost 2 bases and J lost 2 bases. Looked up from germline, CDR1 is MNHEY and CDR2 is SVGAGI. This CDR3 is built from 16 residues. Here the CDR3 DNA reads TGTGCCAGCAGTTACACCGGACTAGCGGGAACCTACGAGCAGTACTTC. This sequence encodes CASSYTGLAGTYEQYF.

The chain employs TRBV2 and TRBJ2-5; TRBD2 might be the D (5 bases). The length of the CDR3 is 15 residues. V lost 3 bases to trimming and J lost 4 bases, with 15 bases between them. Germline V gives CDR1 SNHLY, CDR2 FYNNEI. This CDR3 is CASSDRGMVGETQYF. CDR3 nucleotide sequence: TGTGCCAGCAGTGACCGGGGAATGGTTGGAGAGACCCAGTACTTC.

The J gene is TRBJ1-5, the V gene TRBV28; D may be TRBD1 (5 bases). Germline V gene lookup returns CDR1 MDHEN and CDR2 SYDVKM. V lost 4 bases and J 4 bases, leaving 8 bases between the germline ends. The CDR3 is 13 amino acids. The CDR3, as DNA: TGTGCCAGCAGTTCTGACAGTAATCAGCCCCAGCATTTT. Its protein is CASSSDSNQPQHF.

This rearrangement joins TRBV27 to TRBJ2-7, with D unresolved. Deletions cut 3 bases from V and 0 bases from J, with 12 bases between. The CDR3 is 15 amino acids. Germline V gene data show CDR1 as MNHEY and CDR2 as SMNVEV (reference sequence). CDR3 nucleotides: TGTGCCAGCAGTTTGCGGCCGGTGAGCTCCTACGAGCAGTACTTC. This gives the protein CASSLRPVSSYEQYF.